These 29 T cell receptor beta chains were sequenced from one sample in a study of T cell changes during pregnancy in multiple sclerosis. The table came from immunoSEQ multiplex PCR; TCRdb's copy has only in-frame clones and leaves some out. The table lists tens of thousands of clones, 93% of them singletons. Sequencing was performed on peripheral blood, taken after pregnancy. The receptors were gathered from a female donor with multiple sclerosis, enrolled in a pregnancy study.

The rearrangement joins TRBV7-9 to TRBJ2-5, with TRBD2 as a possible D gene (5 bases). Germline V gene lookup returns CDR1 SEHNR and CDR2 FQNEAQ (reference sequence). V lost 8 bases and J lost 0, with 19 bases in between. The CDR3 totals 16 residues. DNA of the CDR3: TGTGCCAGCGCCGAGGGTAGGGCCAGCTACCAAGAGACCCAGTACTTC. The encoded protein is CASAEGRASYQETQYF.

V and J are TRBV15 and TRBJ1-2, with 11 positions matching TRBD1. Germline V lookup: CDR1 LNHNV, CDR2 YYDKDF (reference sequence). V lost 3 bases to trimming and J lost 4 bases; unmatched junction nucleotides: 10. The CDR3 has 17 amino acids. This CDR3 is CATSREGTGGVAYGYTF. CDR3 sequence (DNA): TGTGCCACCAGCAGGGAAGGGACAGGGGGAGTAGCCTATGGCTACACCTTC.

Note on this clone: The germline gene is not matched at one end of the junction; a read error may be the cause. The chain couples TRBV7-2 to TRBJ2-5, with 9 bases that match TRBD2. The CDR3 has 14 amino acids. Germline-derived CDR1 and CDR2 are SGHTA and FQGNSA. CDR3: CASNLAGVKETQYF. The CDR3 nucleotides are TGTGCCAGCAACTTAGCGGGAGTGAAAGAGACCCAGTACTTC.

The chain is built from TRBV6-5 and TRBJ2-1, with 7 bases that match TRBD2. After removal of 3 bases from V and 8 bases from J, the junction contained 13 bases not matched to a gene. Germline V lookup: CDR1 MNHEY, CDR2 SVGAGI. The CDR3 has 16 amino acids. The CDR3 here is CASSYGPPSGGDEQFF. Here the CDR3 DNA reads TGTGCCAGCAGTTATGGCCCTCCTAGCGGAGGGGATGAGCAGTTCTTC.

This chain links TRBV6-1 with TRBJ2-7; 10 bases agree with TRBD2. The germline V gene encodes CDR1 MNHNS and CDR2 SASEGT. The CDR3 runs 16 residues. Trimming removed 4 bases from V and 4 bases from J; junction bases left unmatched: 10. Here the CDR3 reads CASSVNAGLASYEQYF. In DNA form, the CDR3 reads TGTGCCAGCAGTGTAAACGCGGGACTAGCGTCGTACGAGCAGTACTTC.

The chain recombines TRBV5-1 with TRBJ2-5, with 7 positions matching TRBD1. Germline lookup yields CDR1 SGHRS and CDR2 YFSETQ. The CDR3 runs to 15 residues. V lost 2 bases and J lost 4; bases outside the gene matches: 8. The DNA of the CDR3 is TGCGCCAGCAGCTTCGTCGGACAGGTGACAGAGACCCAGTACTTC. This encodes CASSFVGQVTETQYF.

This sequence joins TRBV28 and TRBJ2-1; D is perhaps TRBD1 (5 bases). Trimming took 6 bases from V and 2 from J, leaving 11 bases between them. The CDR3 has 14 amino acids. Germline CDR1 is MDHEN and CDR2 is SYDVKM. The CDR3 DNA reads TGTGCCAGCAGGCGGCAGGGCCCCTACAATGAGCAGTTCTTC. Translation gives CASRRQGPYNEQFF. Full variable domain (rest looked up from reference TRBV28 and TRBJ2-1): DVKVTQSSRYLVKRTGEKVFLECVQDMDHENMFWYRQDPGLGLRLIYFSYDVKMKEKGDIPEGYSVSREKKERFSLILESASTNQTSMYLCASRRQGPYNEQFFGPGTRLTVL.

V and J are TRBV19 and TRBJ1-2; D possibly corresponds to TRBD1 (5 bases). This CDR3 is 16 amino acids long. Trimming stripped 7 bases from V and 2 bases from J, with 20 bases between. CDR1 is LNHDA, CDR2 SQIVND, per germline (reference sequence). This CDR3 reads CASTVSRGLLNYGYTF. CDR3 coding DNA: TGTGCCAGTACCGTATCACGGGGACTGCTGAACTATGGCTACACCTTC.

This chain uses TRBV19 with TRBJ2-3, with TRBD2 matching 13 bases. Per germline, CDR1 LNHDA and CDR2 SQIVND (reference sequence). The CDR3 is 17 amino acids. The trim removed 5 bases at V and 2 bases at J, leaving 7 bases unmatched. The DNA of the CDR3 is TGTGCCAGTAGTGCCCGGACTAGCGGGGGTTACACAGATACGCAGTATTTT. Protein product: CASSARTSGGYTDTQYF.

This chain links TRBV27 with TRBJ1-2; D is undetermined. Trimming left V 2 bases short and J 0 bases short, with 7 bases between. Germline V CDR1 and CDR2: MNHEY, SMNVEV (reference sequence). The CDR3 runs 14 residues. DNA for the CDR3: TGTGCCAGCAGTTTACGAGCGGCTAACTATGGCTACACCTTC. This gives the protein CASSLRAANYGYTF.

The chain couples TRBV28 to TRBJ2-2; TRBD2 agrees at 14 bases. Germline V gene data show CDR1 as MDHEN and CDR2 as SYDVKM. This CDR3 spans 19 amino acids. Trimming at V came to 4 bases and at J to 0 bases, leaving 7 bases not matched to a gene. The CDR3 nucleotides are TGTGCCAGCAGTTCCTTAGGACTAGCGGGAGGCCCGAACACCGGGGAGCTGTTTTTT. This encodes CASSSLGLAGGPNTGELFF. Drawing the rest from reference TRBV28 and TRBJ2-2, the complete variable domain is DVKVTQSSRYLVKRTGEKVFLECVQDMDHENMFWYRQDPGLGLRLIYFSYDVKMKEKGDIPEGYSVSREKKERFSLILESASTNQTSMYLCASSSLGLAGGPNTGELFFGEGSRLTVL.

CDR3 nucleotides: TGTGCCAGCAGTTACGACAGGGGGCCAAACAATGAGCAGTTCTTC. It is translated as CASSYDRGPNNEQFF. V usage is TRBV6-5 and J usage is TRBJ2-1; TRBD1 aligns across 10 bases. Germline V gene lookup returns CDR1 MNHEY and CDR2 SVGAGI. The CDR3 contains 15 residues. V lost 2 bases and J lost 5; bases outside the gene matches: 3.

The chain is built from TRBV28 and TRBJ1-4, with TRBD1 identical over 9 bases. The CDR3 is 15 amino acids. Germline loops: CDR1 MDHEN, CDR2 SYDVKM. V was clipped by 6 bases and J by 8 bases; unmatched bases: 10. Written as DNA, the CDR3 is TGTGCCAGCAGCCTATCGGACAGGGGCTGGGAAAAACTGTTTTTT. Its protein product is CASSLSDRGWEKLFF. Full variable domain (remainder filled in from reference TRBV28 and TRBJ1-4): DVKVTQSSRYLVKRTGEKVFLECVQDMDHENMFWYRQDPGLGLRLIYFSYDVKMKEKGDIPEGYSVSREKKERFSLILESASTNQTSMYLCASSLSDRGWEKLFFGSGTQLSVL.

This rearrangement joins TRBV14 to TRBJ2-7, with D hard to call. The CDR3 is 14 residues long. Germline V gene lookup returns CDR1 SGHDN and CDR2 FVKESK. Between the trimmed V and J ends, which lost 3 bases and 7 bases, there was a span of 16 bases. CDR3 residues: CASSQAGLLMEQYF. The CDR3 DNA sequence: TGTGCCAGCAGCCAGGCAGGCCTCTTGATGGAGCAGTACTTC.

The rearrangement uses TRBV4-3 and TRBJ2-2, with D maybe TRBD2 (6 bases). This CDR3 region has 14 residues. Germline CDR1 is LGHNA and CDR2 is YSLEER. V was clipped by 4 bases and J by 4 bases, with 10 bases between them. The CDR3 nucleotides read TGCGCCAGCAGCCCGACTAGATTCACCGGGGAGCTGTTTTTT. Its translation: CASSPTRFTGELFF.

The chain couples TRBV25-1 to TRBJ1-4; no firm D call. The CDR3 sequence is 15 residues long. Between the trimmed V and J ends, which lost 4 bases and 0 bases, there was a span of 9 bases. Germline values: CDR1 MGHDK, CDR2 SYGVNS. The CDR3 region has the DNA TGTGCCAGCAGTGTCGGCGGGTCAACTAATGAAAAACTGTTTTTT. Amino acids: CASSVGGSTNEKLFF.

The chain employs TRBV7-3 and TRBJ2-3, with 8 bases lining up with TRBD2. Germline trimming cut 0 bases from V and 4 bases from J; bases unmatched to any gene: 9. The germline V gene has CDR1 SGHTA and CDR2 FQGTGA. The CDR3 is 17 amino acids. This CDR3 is CASSLTGREGVADTQYF. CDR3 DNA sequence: TGTGCCAGCAGCTTAACGGGACGGGAGGGCGTCGCAGATACGCAGTATTTT.

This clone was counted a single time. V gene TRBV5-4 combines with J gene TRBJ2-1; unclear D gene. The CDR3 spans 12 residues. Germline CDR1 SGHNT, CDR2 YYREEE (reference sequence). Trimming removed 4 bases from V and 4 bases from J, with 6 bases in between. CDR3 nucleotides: TGTGCCAGCAGCCTGCAGTACAATGAGCAGTTCTTC. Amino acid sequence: CASSLQYNEQFF.

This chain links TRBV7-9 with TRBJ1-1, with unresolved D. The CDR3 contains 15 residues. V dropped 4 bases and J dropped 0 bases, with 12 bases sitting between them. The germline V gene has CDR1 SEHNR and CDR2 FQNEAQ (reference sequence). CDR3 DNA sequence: TGTGCCAGCAGCTACGCCGGGAGTATGAACACTGAAGCTTTCTTT. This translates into CASSYAGSMNTEAFF.

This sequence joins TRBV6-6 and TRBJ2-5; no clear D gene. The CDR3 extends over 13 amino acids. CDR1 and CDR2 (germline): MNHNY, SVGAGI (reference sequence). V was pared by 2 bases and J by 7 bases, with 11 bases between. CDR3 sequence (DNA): TGTGCCAGCAGTTACGAACAAAGAGGGACCCAGTACTTC. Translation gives CASSYEQRGTQYF.

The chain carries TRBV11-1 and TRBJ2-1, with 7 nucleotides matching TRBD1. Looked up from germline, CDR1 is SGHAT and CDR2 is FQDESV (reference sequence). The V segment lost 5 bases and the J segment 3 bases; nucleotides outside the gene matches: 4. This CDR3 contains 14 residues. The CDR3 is CASSPGTVYNEQFF. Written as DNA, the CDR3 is TGTGCCAGCAGCCCCGGGACAGTCTACAATGAGCAGTTCTTC.

The DNA of the CDR3 is TGTGCCAGCAGTGAAGAAGGGTTAGCGGGAGCTCGTGAGCAGTACTTC. Translation gives CASSEEGLAGAREQYF. The J gene is TRBJ2-7, the V gene TRBV6-1; 9 bases line up with TRBD2. Trimming removed 1 base from V and 7 bases from J; junction bases left unmatched: 11. There are 16 residues in the CDR3. Germline CDR1 is MNHNS and CDR2 is SASEGT.

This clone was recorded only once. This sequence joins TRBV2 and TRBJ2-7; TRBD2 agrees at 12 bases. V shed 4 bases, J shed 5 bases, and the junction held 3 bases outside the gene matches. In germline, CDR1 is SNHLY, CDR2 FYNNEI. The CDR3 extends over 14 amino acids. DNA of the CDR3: TGTGCCAGCAGTGGGACTAGCGGGATAGACGAGCAGTACTTC. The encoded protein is CASSGTSGIDEQYF.

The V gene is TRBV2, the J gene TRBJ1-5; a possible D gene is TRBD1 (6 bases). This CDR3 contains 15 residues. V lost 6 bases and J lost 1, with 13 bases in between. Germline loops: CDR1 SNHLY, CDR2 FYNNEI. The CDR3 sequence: CASRETGTSNQPQHF. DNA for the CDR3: TGTGCCAGCAGAGAAACAGGGACGAGCAATCAGCCCCAGCATTTT.

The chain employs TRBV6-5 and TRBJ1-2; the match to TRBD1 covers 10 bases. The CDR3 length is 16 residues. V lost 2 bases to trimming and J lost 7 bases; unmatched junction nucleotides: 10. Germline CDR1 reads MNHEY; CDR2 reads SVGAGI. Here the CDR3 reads CASSYGTGAAVSGYTF. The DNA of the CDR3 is TGTGCCAGCAGTTACGGGACAGGGGCTGCCGTAAGTGGCTACACCTTC.

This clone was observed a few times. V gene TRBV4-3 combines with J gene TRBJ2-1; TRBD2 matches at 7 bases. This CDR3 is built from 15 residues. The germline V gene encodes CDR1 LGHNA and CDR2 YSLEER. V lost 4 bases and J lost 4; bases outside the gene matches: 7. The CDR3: CASSLRLADYNEQFF. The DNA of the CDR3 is TGCGCCAGCAGCCTCCGCCTAGCGGATTACAATGAGCAGTTCTTC.

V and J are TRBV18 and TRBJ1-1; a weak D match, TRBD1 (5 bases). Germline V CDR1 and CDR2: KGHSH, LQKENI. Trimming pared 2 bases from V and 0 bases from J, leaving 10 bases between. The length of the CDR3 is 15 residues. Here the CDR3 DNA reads TGTGCCAGCTCACCATCCCTGACAGTGAACACTGAAGCTTTCTTT. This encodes CASSPSLTVNTEAFF. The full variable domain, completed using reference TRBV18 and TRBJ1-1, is NAGVMQNPRHLVRRRGQEARLRCSPMKGHSHVYWYRQLPEEGLKFMVYLQKENIIDESGMPKERFSAEFPKEGPSILRIQQVVRGDSAAYFCASSPSLTVNTEAFFGQGTRLTVV.

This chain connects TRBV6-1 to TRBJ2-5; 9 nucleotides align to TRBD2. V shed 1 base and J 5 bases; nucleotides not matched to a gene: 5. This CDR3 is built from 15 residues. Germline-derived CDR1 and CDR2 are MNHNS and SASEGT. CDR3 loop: CASSEVDSGSETQYF. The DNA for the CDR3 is TGTGCCAGCAGTGAAGTCGATAGCGGGAGCGAGACCCAGTACTTC.

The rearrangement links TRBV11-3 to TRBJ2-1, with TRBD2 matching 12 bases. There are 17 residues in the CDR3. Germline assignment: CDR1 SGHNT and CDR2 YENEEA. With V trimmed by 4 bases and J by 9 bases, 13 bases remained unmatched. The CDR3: CASSWTSGITGSGEQFF. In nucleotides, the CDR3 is TGTGCCAGCAGCTGGACTAGCGGGATAACAGGGAGTGGTGAGCAGTTCTTC.